These T cell receptor beta chains were read from a single sample in a study of T cell responses to AZD1222 COVID-19 vaccine. Sequencing used immunoSEQ multiplex PCR; TCRdb keeps in-frame clones, though not all of them. Of 150,000 to 200,000 clones in the sample, 91% were seen once. Sequenced material: peripheral blood, taken 28 days after the second AZD1222 dose. All receptors derive from an adult who received the AZD1222 COVID-19 vaccine. CDR3s include the opening cysteine and the closing phenylalanine or tryptophan. Fields, in order: V gene, J gene, D gene, clone size, CDR3 protein, CDR3 DNA. D genes are given only for firm matches. For some rows the clone size is stated as once, few or many, or as a class when expanded; others skip it.

V: TRBV5-4
J: TRBJ2-2
D: TRBD2
size: .
CDR3: CAWRLAGSTNTGELFF
DNA: TGTGCCTGGCGACTAGCGGGGAGTACTAACACCGGGGAGCTGTTTTTT

V: TRBV18
J: TRBJ1-5
D: .
size: .
CDR3: CASSLGKGQPQHF
DNA: TGTGCCAGCTCACTAGGCAAGGGTCAGCCCCAGCATTTT

V: TRBV15
J: TRBJ1-5
D: .
size: .
CDR3: CATSRARGNQPQHF
DNA: TGTGCCACCAGCAGAGCCAGGGGCAATCAGCCCCAGCATTTT

V: TRBV6-5
J: TRBJ1-2
D: TRBD1
size: .
CDR3: CASSYDRGRGGYTF
DNA: TGTGCCAGCAGTTACGACAGGGGTCGGGGCGGCTACACCTTC

V: TRBV9
J: TRBJ1-1
D: .
size: .
CDR3: CASSVGVGGMNTEAFF
DNA: TGTGCCAGCAGCGTAGGGGTAGGGGGGATGAACACTGAAGCTTTCTTT

V: TRBV27
J: TRBJ1-4
D: .
size: .
CDR3: CASSPGLTSTTNEKLFF
DNA: TGTGCCAGCAGCCCCGGTCTTACGAGCACAACTAATGAAAAACTGTTTTTT

V: TRBV5-1
J: TRBJ2-7
D: .
size: .
CDR3: CASSLDSPSYEQYF
DNA: TGCGCCAGCAGTTTAGACTCCCCGTCCTACGAGCAGTACTTC

V: TRBV2
J: TRBJ2-7
D: .
size: .
CDR3: CASSEALAVSSYEQYF
DNA: TGTGCCAGCAGTGAAGCGTTAGCGGTTAGCTCCTACGAGCAGTACTTC

V: TRBV5-1
J: TRBJ1-1
D: TRBD1
size: .
CDR3: CASSLTGTGNTEAFF
DNA: TGCGCCAGCAGCCTCACCGGGACAGGGAACACTGAAGCTTTCTTT

V: TRBV19
J: TRBJ1-2
D: TRBD1
size: .
CDR3: CASSMDRGIYGYTF
DNA: TGTGCCAGTAGTATGGACAGGGGTATCTATGGCTACACCTTC

V: TRBV5-1
J: TRBJ2-2
D: .
size: .
CDR3: CASSLFEVNTGELFF
DNA: TGCGCCAGCAGCTTGTTCGAAGTGAACACCGGGGAGCTGTTTTTT

V: TRBV27
J: TRBJ1-1
D: .
size: .
CDR3: CASSTTRSPARAFF
DNA: TGTGCCAGCAGTACAACCAGGTCCCCGGCGAGAGCTTTCTTT

V: TRBV7-2
J: TRBJ2-5
D: .
size: .
CDR3: CASSLERKETQYF
DNA: TGTGCCAGCAGCTTAGAGCGGAAAGAGACCCAGTACTTC

V: TRBV5-1
J: TRBJ2-1
D: .
size: few
CDR3: CASSLAAREQFF
DNA: TGCGCCAGCAGCTTGGCAGCGCGGGAGCAGTTCTTC

V: TRBV2
J: TRBJ1-2
D: .
size: .
CDR3: CASKVDSNYGYTF
DNA: TGTGCCAGCAAAGTGGATTCGAACTATGGCTACACCTTC

V: TRBV7-9
J: TRBJ1-1
D: .
size: .
CDR3: CASSLVTAGAFF
DNA: TGTGCCAGCAGCTTAGTCACAGCGGGCGCTTTCTTT

V: TRBV3-1/TRBV3-2
J: TRBJ1-5
D: .
size: .
CDR3: CASSQYPGQNQPQHF
DNA: TGTGCCAGCAGCCAATATCCGGGGCAGAATCAGCCCCAGCATTTT

V: TRBV7-6
J: TRBJ2-1
D: TRBD2
size: .
CDR3: CASSSVRLAGGPGYNEQFF
DNA: TGTGCCAGCAGCTCGGTACGGCTAGCGGGAGGGCCGGGTTACAATGAGCAGTTCTTC

V: TRBV7-2
J: TRBJ1-1
D: TRBD1
size: .
CDR3: CASSRTGRVNTEAFF
DNA: TGTGCCAGCAGCCGGACAGGGAGGGTGAACACTGAAGCTTTCTTT

V: TRBV2
J: TRBJ1-1
D: .
size: .
CDR3: CASSLVRASGGRTEAFF
DNA: TGTGCCAGCAGCCTTGTCAGGGCCTCCGGCGGTAGGACTGAAGCTTTCTTT

V: TRBV10-3
J: TRBJ2-3
D: TRBD2
size: .
CDR3: CAISGGAADTQYF
DNA: TGTGCCATTAGCGGGGGGGCCGCAGATACGCAGTATTTT

V: TRBV12-3/TRBV12-4
J: TRBJ1-1
D: .
size: .
CDR3: CASSLRLTRRF
DNA: TGTGCCAGCAGTTTGCGTCTGACTCGTCGCTTT

V: TRBV11-2
J: TRBJ2-5
D: .
size: once
CDR3: CASTLGAGRETQYF
DNA: TGTGCCAGCACCCTAGGGGCAGGGAGAGAGACCCAGTACTTC

V: TRBV10-1
J: TRBJ2-2
D: .
size: .
CDR3: CASSRMDTGELFF
DNA: TGCGCCAGCAGTCGAATGGACACCGGGGAGCTGTTTTTT

V: TRBV5-1
J: TRBJ1-4
D: .
size: .
CDR3: CASSSGSTNEKLFF
DNA: TGCGCCAGCAGCTCAGGGTCGACTAATGAAAAACTGTTTTTT

V: TRBV18
J: TRBJ1-6
D: TRBD1
size: .
CDR3: CASSRDRHNSPLHF
DNA: TGTGCCAGCTCACGGGACAGGCACAATTCACCCCTCCACTTT

V: TRBV4-2
J: TRBJ2-1
D: .
size: .
CDR3: CASSQERRGLVNEQFF
DNA: TGTGCCAGCAGCCAAGAAAGGAGGGGGCTAGTCAATGAGCAGTTCTTC

V: TRBV7-7
J: TRBJ2-1
D: .
size: .
CDR3: CASSLQTGLGEQFF
DNA: TGTGCTAGCAGCTTACAAACAGGGTTAGGTGAGCAGTTCTTC

V: TRBV7-9
J: TRBJ2-7
D: .
size: once
CDR3: CASSLDGQGYEQYF
DNA: TGTGCCAGCAGCTTAGATGGGCAGGGCTACGAGCAGTACTTC

V: TRBV9
J: TRBJ2-5
D: .
size: .
CDR3: CASSVSFGQETQYF
DNA: TGTGCCAGCAGCGTCAGTTTTGGCCAAGAGACCCAGTACTTC